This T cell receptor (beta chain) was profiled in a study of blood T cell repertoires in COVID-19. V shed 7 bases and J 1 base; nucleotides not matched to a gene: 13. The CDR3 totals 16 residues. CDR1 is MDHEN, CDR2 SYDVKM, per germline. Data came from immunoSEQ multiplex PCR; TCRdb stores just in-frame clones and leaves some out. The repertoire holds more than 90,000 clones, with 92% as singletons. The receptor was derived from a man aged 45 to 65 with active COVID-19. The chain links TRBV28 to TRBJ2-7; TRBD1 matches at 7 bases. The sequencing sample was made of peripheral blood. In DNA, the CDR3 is TGTGCCAGCACCCCGACAGGGCTACCTGGGTCCTACGAGCAGTACTTC. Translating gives CASTPTGLPGSYEQYF.